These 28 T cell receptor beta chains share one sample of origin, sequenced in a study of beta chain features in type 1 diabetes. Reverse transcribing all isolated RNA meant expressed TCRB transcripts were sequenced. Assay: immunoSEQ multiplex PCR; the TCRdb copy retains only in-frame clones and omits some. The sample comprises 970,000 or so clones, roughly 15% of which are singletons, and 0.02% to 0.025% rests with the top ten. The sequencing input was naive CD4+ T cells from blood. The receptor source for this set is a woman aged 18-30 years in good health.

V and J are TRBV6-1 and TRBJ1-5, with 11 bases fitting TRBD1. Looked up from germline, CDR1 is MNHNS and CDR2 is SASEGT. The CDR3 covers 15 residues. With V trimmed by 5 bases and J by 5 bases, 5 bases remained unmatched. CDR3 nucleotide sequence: TGTGCCAGCAGTCCGGGACAGGGGGTTCATCAGCCCCAGCATTTT. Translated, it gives CASSPGQGVHQPQHF.

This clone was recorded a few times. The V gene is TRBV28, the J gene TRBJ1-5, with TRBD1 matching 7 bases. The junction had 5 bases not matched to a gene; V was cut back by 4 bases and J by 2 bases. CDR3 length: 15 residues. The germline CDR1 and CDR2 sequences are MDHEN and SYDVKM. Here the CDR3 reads CASSYTGAGNQPQHF. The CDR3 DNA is TGTGCCAGCAGTTATACAGGGGCAGGCAATCAGCCCCAGCATTTT. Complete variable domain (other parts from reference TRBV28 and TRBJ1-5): DVKVTQSSRYLVKRTGEKVFLECVQDMDHENMFWYRQDPGLGLRLIYFSYDVKMKEKGDIPEGYSVSREKKERFSLILESASTNQTSMYLCASSYTGAGNQPQHFGDGTRLSIL.

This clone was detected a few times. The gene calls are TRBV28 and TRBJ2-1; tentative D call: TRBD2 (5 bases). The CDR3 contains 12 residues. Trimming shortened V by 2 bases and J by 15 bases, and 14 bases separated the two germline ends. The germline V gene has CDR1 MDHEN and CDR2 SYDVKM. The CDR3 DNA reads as TGTGCCAGCAGTTTAGAACTGAGGGAGAGGTTCTTC. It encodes CASSLELRERFF.

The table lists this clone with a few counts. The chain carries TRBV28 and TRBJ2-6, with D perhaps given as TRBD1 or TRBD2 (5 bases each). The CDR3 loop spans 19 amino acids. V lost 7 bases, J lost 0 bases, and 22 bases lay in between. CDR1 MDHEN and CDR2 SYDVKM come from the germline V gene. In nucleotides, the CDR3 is TGTGCCAGCACCCCTAGGATCGGGGCACTCCTCTCTGGGGCCAACGTCCTGACTTTC. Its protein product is CASTPRIGALLSGANVLTF.

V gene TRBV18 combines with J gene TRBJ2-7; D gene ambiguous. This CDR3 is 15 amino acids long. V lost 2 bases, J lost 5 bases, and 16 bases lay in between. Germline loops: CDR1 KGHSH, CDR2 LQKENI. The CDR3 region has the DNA TGTGCCAGCTCACCAGTGGAGAATTCCCTGGACGAGCAGTACTTC. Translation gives CASSPVENSLDEQYF.

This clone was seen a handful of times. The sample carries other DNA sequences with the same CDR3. The CDR3 DNA reads as TGCGCCAGCAGCTTGGGGACAGGGTACAATGAGCAGTTCTTC. Protein sequence: CASSLGTGYNEQFF. V usage is TRBV5-1 and J usage is TRBJ2-1; TRBD1 agrees at 8 bases. The length of the CDR3 is 14 residues. Germline lookup yields CDR1 SGHRS and CDR2 YFSETQ. J lost 4 bases, V lost 0 bases, and 0 bases had no gene match.

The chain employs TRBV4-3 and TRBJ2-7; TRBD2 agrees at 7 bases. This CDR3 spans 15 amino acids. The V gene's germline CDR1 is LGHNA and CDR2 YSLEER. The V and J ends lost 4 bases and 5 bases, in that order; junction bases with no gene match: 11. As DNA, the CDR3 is TGCGCCAGCAGCCTGGATCGCGGGAGAACCCACGAGCAGTACTTC. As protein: CASSLDRGRTHEQYF.

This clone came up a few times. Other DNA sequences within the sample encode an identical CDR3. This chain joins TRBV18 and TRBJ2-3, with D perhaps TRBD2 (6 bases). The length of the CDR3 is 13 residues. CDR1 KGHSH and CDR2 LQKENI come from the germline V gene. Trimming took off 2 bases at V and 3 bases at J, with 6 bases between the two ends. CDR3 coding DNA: TGTGCCAGCTCACCAGGGAGGACAGATACGCAGTATTTT. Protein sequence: CASSPGRTDTQYF.

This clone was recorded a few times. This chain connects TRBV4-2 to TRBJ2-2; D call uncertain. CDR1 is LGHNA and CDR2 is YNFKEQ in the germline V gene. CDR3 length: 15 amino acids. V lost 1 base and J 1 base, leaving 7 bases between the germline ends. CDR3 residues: CASSQVVLNTGELFF. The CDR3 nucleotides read TGTGCCAGCAGCCAAGTTGTGCTGAACACCGGGGAGCTGTTTTTT.

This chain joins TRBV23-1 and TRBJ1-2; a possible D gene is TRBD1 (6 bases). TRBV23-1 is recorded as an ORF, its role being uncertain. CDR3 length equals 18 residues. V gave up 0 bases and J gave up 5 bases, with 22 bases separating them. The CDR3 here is CASSQSLQGLYYIYGYTF. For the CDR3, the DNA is TGCGCCAGCAGTCAATCGCTACAGGGCCTTTACTACATTTATGGCTACACCTTC.

CDR3 coding DNA: TGTGCCAGCAGCTTAGAGTGGGGCACTGAAGCTTTCTTT. It translates to CASSLEWGTEAFF. The V and J genes are TRBV7-9 and TRBJ1-1; D gene uncertain. Germline assignment: CDR1 SEHNR and CDR2 FQNEAQ (reference sequence). This CDR3 has 13 residues. V lost 1 base, J lost 4 bases, and 7 bases lay in between.

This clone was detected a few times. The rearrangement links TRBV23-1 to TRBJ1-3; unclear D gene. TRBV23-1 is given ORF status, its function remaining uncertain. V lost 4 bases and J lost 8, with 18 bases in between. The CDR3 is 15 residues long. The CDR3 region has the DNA TGCGCCAGCAGTCCCAGGACGGCTTCTAGTTACACCATATATTTT. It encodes CASSPRTASSYTIYF.

The CDR3 region has the DNA TGTGCCAGCTCACCGGCGGGAGGGCGGTACGAGCAGTACTTC. This sequence encodes CASSPAGGRYEQYF. The rearrangement joins TRBV18 to TRBJ2-7, with 9 bases fitting TRBD2. The CDR3 sequence is 14 residues long. J was trimmed by 4 bases and V by 3 bases; bases with no gene match: 4. CDR1 is KGHSH and CDR2 is LQKENI in the germline V gene.

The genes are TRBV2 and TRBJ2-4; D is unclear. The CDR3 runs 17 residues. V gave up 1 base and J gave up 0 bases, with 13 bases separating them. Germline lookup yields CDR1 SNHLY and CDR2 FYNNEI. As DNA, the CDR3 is TGTGCCAGCAGTGAAGGGGCAAGTCACTTAGCCAAAAACATTCAGTACTTC. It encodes CASSEGASHLAKNIQYF. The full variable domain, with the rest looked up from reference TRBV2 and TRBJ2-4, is EPEVTQTPSHQVTQMGQEVILRCVPISNHLYFYWYRQILGQKVEFLVSFYNNEISEKSEIFDDQFSVERPDGSNFTLKIRSTKLEDSAMYFCASSEGASHLAKNIQYFGAGTRLSVL.

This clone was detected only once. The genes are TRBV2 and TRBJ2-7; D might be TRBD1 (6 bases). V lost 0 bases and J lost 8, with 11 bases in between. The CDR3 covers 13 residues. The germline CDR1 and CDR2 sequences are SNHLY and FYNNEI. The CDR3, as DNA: TGTGCCAGCAGTGAAGCGTTCAGGGGAAAGCAGTACTTC. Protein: CASSEAFRGKQYF.

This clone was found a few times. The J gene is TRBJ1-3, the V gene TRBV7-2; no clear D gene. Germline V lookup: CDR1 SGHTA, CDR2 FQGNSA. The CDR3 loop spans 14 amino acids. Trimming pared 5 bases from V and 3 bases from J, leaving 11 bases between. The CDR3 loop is CASSHSHGGNTIYF. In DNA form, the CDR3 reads TGTGCCAGCAGCCATTCCCACGGTGGAAACACCATATATTTT.

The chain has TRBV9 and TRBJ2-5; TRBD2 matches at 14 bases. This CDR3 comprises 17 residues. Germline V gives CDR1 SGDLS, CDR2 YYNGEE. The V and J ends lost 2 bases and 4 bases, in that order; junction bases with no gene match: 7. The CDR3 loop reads CASSVRGLAGAGETQYF. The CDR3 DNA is TGTGCCAGCAGCGTCAGGGGACTAGCGGGAGCAGGAGAGACCCAGTACTTC.

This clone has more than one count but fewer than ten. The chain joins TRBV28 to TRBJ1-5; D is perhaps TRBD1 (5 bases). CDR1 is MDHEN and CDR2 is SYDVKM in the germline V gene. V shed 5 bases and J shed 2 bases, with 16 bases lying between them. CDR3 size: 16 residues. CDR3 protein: CASSHRGTYGNQPQHF. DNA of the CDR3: TGTGCCAGCAGTCATCGGGGCACATACGGCAATCAGCCCCAGCATTTT.

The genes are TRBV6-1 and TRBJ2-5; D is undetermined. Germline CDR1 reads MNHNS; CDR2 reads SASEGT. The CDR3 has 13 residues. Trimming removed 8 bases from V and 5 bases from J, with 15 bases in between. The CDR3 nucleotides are TGTGCCAGCTTCGTGGCTTTGGGCGAGACCCAGTACTTC. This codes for CASFVALGETQYF.

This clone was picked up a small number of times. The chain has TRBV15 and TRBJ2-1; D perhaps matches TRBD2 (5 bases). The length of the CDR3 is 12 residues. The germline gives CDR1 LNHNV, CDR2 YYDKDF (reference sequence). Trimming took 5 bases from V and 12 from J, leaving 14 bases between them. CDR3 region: CATSRRSVPQFF. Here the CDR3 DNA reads TGTGCCACCAGCCGGAGGTCGGTTCCGCAGTTCTTC.

The DNA for the CDR3 is TGTGCCAGCCGGTCAGGAGGGGGCATGTGGGAGACCCAGTACTTC. Translated, it gives CASRSGGGMWETQYF. The genes are TRBV19 and TRBJ2-5, with a tentative D call TRBD1 (7 bases). V was shortened by 9 bases and J by 5 bases, with 22 bases between the two germline ends. The CDR3 contains 15 residues. The germline V gene has CDR1 LNHDA and CDR2 SQIVND (reference sequence).

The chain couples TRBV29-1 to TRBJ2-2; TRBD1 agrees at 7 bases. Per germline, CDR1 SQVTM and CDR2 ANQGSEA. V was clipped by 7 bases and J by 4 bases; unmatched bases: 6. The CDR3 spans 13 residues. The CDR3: CSAGQDPTGELFF. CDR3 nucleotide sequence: TGCAGCGCCGGACAGGATCCCACCGGGGAGCTGTTTTTT.

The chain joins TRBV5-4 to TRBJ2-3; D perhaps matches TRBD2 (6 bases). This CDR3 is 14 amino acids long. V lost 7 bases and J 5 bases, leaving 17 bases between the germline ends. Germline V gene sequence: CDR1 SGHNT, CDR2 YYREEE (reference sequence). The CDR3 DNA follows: TGTGCCAGCCGCGCGGCTAGCGTCGGAGATACGCAGTATTTT. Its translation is CASRAASVGDTQYF. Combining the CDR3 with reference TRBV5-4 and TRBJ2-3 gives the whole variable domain ETGVTQSPTHLIKTRGQQVTLRCSSQSGHNTVSWYQQALGQGPQFIFQYYREEENGRGNFPPRFSGLQFPNYSSELNVNALELDDSALYLCASRAASVGDTQYFGPGTRLTVL.

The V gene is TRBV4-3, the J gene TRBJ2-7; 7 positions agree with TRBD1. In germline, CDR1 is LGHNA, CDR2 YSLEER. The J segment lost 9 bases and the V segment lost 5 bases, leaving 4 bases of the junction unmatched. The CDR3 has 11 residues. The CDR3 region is CASSTRQGQYF. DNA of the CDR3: TGCGCCAGCAGCACTCGACAGGGGCAGTACTTC.

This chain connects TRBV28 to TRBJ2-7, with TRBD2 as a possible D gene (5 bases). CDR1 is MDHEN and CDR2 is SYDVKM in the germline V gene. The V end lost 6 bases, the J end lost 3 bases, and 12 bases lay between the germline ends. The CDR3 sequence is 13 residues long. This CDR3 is CASSPTGNYEQYF. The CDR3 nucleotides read TGTGCCAGCAGCCCTACGGGGAACTACGAGCAGTACTTC.

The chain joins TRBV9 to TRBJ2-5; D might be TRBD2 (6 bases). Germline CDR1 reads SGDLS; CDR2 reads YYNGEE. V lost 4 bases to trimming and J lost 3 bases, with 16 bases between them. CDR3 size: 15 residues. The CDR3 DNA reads TGTGCCAGCAGCTCCCGGGGAGGCCCAGAAGAGACCCAGTACTTC. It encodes CASSSRGGPEETQYF.

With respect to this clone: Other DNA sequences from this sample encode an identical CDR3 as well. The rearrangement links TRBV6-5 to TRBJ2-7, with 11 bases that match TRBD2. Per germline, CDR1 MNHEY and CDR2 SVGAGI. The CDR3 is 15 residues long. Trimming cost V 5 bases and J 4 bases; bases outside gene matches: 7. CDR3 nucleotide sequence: TGTGCCAGCAGTCCAGGGACTAGCGGAAAGTACGAGCAGTACTTC. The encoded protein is CASSPGTSGKYEQYF.

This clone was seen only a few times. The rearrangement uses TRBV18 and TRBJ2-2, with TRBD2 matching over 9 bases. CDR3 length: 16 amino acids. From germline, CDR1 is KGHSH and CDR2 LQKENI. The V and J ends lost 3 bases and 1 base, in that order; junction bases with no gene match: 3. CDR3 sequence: CASSPRGGVNTGELFF. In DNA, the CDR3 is TGTGCCAGCTCACCCCGCGGGGGGGTGAACACCGGGGAGCTGTTTTTT.